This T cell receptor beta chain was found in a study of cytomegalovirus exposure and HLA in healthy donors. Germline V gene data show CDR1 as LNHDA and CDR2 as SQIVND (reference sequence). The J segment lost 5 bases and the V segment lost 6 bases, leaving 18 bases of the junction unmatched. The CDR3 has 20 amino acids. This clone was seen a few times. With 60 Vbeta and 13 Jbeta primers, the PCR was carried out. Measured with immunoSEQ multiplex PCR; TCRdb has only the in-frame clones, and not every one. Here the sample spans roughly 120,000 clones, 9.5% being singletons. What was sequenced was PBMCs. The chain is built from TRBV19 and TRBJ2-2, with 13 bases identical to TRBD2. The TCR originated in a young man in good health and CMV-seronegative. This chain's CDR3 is CASRADRGRTSGSGTGELFF. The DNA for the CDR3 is TGTGCCAGTAGGGCCGACAGGGGGCGGACTAGCGGGAGTGGTACCGGGGAGCTGTTTTTT.